The 21 T cell receptor beta chains reported below all come from one sample, sequenced in a study of T cell clonality in common variable immunodeficiency. This table comes from immunoSEQ multiplex PCR, and its TCRdb copy is limited to in-frame clones, with some not included. This set yields some 43,000 clones and no singletons; the top ten hold roughly 2.1%. The sequenced sample consisted of peripheral blood mononuclear cells. Source of these receptors: a person aged 18 to 69 in good health.

This clone was picked up many times. The read ends 3 residues early relative to the CDR3; the germline J gene fills the gap. The gene calls are TRBV5-1 and TRBJ2-5; D perhaps matches TRBD2 (5 bases). CDR1 and CDR2 from the germline V gene are SGHRS and YFSETQ. The V gene lost 10 bases and the J gene lost 3 bases, with 19 bases spanning the gap. The CDR3 runs 14 residues. The CDR3 region is CAGRPSPGEETQYF. The DNA read from the CDR3 is TGCGCCGGAAGACCCTCCCCCGGGGAAGAGACC.

In this sample, this clone turned up many times. The read falls 3 residues short of the CDR3 end, and the missing part is taken from the germline J gene. V and J are TRBV6-1 and TRBJ2-7, with 9 positions matching TRBD1. Trimming cost V 2 bases and J 0 bases; bases outside gene matches: 5. The CDR3 sequence is 16 residues long. Germline CDR1 and CDR2: MNHNS and SASEGT. The CDR3 here is CASSERQGGTSYEQYF. CDR3 DNA, as far as it was read: TGTGCCAGCAGTGAACGACAGGGGGGCACCTCCTACGAG.

This clone was detected many times. CDR3 in amino acids: CASSGGTASGANVLTF. The sequenced part of the CDR3 DNA is TGCGCCAGCAGCGGGGGGACAGCCTCTGGGGCCAACGTC. The rearrangement joins TRBV5-1 to TRBJ2-6, with D maybe TRBD1 (7 bases). Read coverage stops 3 residues before the CDR3 terminus; the germline J gene supplies the remainder. The germline V and J ends were trimmed by 4 bases and 0 bases, with 11 bases remaining between them. CDR3 length: 16 amino acids. Germline CDR1 reads SGHRS; CDR2 reads YFSETQ.

This clone was detected many times. With the read ending 3 residues before the CDR3 end, the germline J gene is used to fill in that end. The chain links TRBV6-2 or TRBV6-3 to TRBJ2-3; no firm D call. Trimming removed 7 bases from V and 1 base from J, with 18 bases in between. The CDR3 length is 16 residues. Per germline, CDR1 MNHEY and CDR2 SVGEGT. CDR3: CASTLFGGWGTDTQYF. CDR3 DNA, as far as it was read: TGTGCCAGCACCCTTTTCGGCGGCTGGGGCACAGATACG.

This clone has ten or more counts. Read coverage stops 3 residues before the CDR3 terminus; the germline J gene supplies the remainder. This chain joins TRBV5-1 and TRBJ2-2; tentatively, D is TRBD2 (6 bases). The CDR3 is 15 amino acids. Between the trimmed V and J ends, which lost 0 bases and 6 bases, there was a span of 12 bases. Germline V CDR1 and CDR2: SGHRS, YFSETQ. CDR3 loop: CASSLDSGGAGELFF. CDR3 DNA (partial): TGCGCCAGCAGCTTGGATAGCGGAGGGGCCGGGGAG.

At least ten counts were recorded for this clone. The sequence runs out 3 residues before the end of the CDR3; the remainder is reconstructed from the germline J gene. The rearrangement joins TRBV7-9 to TRBJ1-1, with D unresolved. The germline V and J ends were trimmed by 6 bases and 1 base, with 6 bases remaining between them. The CDR3 is 12 amino acids. Germline CDR1 SEHNR, CDR2 FQNEAQ (reference sequence). The CDR3 bases that were read are TGTGCCAGCAGAAGCCAGAACACTGAA. This gives the protein CASRSQNTE. The complete CDR3 sequence is CASRSQNTEAFF.

This clone occurred many times. The missing CDR3 end, 3 residues past where the read stops, is filled in from the germline J gene. The V call is TRBV13, the J call TRBJ2-7; 10 positions agree with TRBD1. The junction had 12 bases not matched to a gene; V was cut back by 5 bases and J by 5 bases. Germline values: CDR1 PRHDT, CDR2 FYEKMQ (reference sequence). CDR3 length: 16 amino acids. CDR3 bases read: TGTGCCAGCAGCCTGCCGACAGGGGGCATAGCTCACGAG. Protein: CASSLPTGGIAHE. The CDR3 reads in full as CASSLPTGGIAHEQYF.

This clone was counted at least ten times. The observed sequence ends 3 residues before the CDR3 terminus, with the missing tail filled in from the germline J gene. V gene TRBV7-9 combines with J gene TRBJ1-1, with 7 bases fitting TRBD1. J gave up 4 bases and V 1 base, and 3 bases lay outside the gene matches. The CDR3 extends over 14 amino acids. Per the germline V gene, CDR1 is SEHNR and CDR2 is FQNEAQ (reference sequence). CDR3 loop: CASSLEAGGTEAFF. CDR3 DNA (partial): TGTGCCAGCAGCTTAGAGGCAGGGGGCACTGAA.

This clone occurred many times. The read is 3 residues too short to cover the CDR3 end, so that end is filled in from the germline J gene. V is TRBV6-1 and J is TRBJ1-1; 7 nucleotides align to TRBD1. This CDR3 is 14 amino acids long. V was pared by 4 bases and J by 5 bases, with 7 bases of the junction left unmatched. In germline, CDR1 is MNHNS, CDR2 SASEGT. The covered CDR3 bases are TGTGCCAGCAGTGCCGAACAGGGGAGAACTGAA. Translating gives CASSAEQGRTE. The entire CDR3 sequence reads CASSAEQGRTEAFF.

This clone was detected many times. The sequenced CDR3 bases are TGTGCCAGTAGTATCGCGGGGTACGGCACTGAA. It encodes CASSIAGYGTE. The full CDR3 reads CASSIAGYGTEAFF. This chain links TRBV19 with TRBJ1-1; unclear D gene. The CDR3 end is not reached by the read, which stops 3 residues before it; the germline J gene fills it in. CDR1 and CDR2 from the germline V gene are LNHDA and SQIVND (reference sequence). This CDR3 region has 14 residues. V was pared by 3 bases and J by 4 bases, with 12 bases between. Complete variable domain (other parts from reference TRBV19 and TRBJ1-1): DGGITQSPKYLFRKEGQNVTLSCEQNLNHDAMYWYRQDPGQGLRLIYYSQIVNDFQKGDIAEGYSVSREKKESFPLTVTSAQKNPTAFYLCASSIAGYGTEAFFGQGTRLTVV.

Many counts were recorded for this clone. The read halts 3 residues ahead of the CDR3 end, with the missing end drawn from the germline J gene. The chain carries TRBV19 and TRBJ1-1; no clear D gene. Germline CDR1 and CDR2: LNHDA and SQIVND (reference sequence). This CDR3 region has 13 residues. The V end lost 2 bases, the J end lost 0 bases, and 4 bases lay between the germline ends. This CDR3 reads CASSIRVNTEAFF. The sequenced part of the CDR3 DNA is TGTGCCAGTAGTATAAGGGTGAACACTGAA.

As to this clone: The missing CDR3 end, 3 residues past where the read stops, is filled in from the germline J gene. The chain couples TRBV2 to TRBJ2-1; 7 nucleotides match TRBD2. After removal of 7 bases from V and 9 bases from J, the junction contained 15 bases not matched to a gene. The CDR3 covers 15 residues. Germline-derived CDR1 and CDR2 are SNHLY and FYNNEI. The CDR3 loop reads CASTEMGGESGEQFF. The sequenced part of the CDR3 DNA is TGTGCCAGCACCGAAATGGGGGGGGAGTCAGGTGAG. Based on the CDR3 plus reference TRBV2 and TRBJ2-1, the full variable domain is EPEVTQTPSHQVTQMGQEVILRCVPISNHLYFYWYRQILGQKVEFLVSFYNNEISEKSEIFDDQFSVERPDGSNFTLKIRSTKLEDSAMYFCASTEMGGESGEQFFGPGTRLTVL.

This clone was seen many times. The read ends 3 residues shy of where the CDR3 ends; the end is completed using the germline J gene. The chain joins TRBV30 to TRBJ1-1, with 7 bases that match TRBD1. This CDR3 region has 14 residues. Per germline, CDR1 GTSNPN and CDR2 SVGIG (reference sequence). V dropped 5 bases and J dropped 2; count of bases not matched to a gene: 8. The CDR3 is CAWGQAGRNTEAFF. The covered CDR3 bases are TGTGCCTGGGGACAGGCGGGGCGTAACACTGAA.

This clone has a count of ten or more. The read gets to within 3 residues of the CDR3 end, and the germline J gene fills in the rest. The chain joins TRBV20-1 to TRBJ2-1, with D possibly matching TRBD1 (5 bases). V was shortened by 0 bases and J by 5 bases, with 14 bases between the two germline ends. The CDR3 sequence is 15 residues long. Germline V gene lookup returns CDR1 DFQATT and CDR2 SNEGSKA (reference sequence). This CDR3 is CSAREVETVNNEQFF. The CDR3 DNA, read in part, is TGCAGTGCTAGAGAGGTTGAGACAGTAAACAATGAG.

In this sample, this clone turned up a few times. Sequencing ends 3 residues short of the CDR3 end; the germline J gene provides the rest. The chain has TRBV7-9 and TRBJ2-5; D is perhaps TRBD2 (5 bases). The CDR3 is 14 residues long. The germline V gene has CDR1 SEHNR and CDR2 FQNEAQ (reference sequence). Deletions cut 5 bases from V and 1 base from J, with 11 bases between. CDR3 amino acids: CASSPPGSQETQYF. The DNA read from the CDR3 is TGTGCCAGCAGCCCACCGGGGAGCCAAGAGACC.

This clone was counted ten times or more. From the germline J gene comes the end of the CDR3, since the read stops 3 residues before it. This sequence joins TRBV14 and TRBJ2-3, with 8 positions matching TRBD1. The CDR3 contains 15 residues. Germline V gene lookup returns CDR1 SGHDN and CDR2 FVKESK. Trimming took 5 bases from V and 3 from J; bases not matched to a gene: 7. Partial CDR3 DNA: TGTGCCAGCAGCACCGGACAGGGTAGAACAGATACG. It is translated as CASSTGQGRTDT. The entire CDR3 sequence reads CASSTGQGRTDTQYF.

This clone was recorded many times. Sequencing ends 3 residues short of the CDR3 end; the germline J gene provides the rest. The chain combines TRBV14 with TRBJ2-1; TRBD2 aligns across 7 bases. The J segment lost 5 bases and the V segment lost 6 bases, leaving 4 bases of the junction unmatched. Germline values: CDR1 SGHDN, CDR2 FVKESK. The CDR3 sequence is 13 residues long. CDR3 in amino acids: CASRLGGDNEQFF. The DNA read from the CDR3 is TGTGCCAGCAGATTGGGAGGGGACAATGAG. The full variable domain, in which reference TRBV14 and TRBJ2-1 provide the parts outside the CDR3, is EAGVTQFPSHSVIEKGQTVTLRCDPISGHDNLYWYRRVMGKEIKFLLHFVKESKQDESGMPNNRFLAERTGGTYSTLKVQPAELEDSGVYFCASRLGGDNEQFFGPGTRLTVL.

There are many counts of this clone. The sequence runs out 3 residues before the end of the CDR3; the remainder is reconstructed from the germline J gene. The chain links TRBV20-1 to TRBJ2-3; 10 nucleotides line up with TRBD2. Trimming cost V 4 bases and J 1 base; bases outside gene matches: 2. CDR1 DFQATT and CDR2 SNEGSKA come from the germline V gene (reference sequence). The CDR3 runs to 14 residues. The CDR3 sequence is CSATGTSGTDTQYF. The covered CDR3 bases are TGCAGTGCTACCGGGACTAGCGGCACAGATACG.

This clone was observed many times. The CDR3 end lies 3 residues beyond the end of the read and is filled in from the germline J gene. This sequence joins TRBV20-1 and TRBJ2-1; 11 bases line up with TRBD2. This CDR3 has 17 amino acids. J was trimmed by 7 bases and V by 2 bases; bases with no gene match: 13. Germline CDR1 is DFQATT and CDR2 is SNEGSKA (reference sequence). The CDR3 bases that were read are TGCAGTGCTAGACCTTCGGGACTAGCGGCCTTAAGGAATGAG. Its protein product is CSARPSGLAALRNE. In full, the CDR3 reads CSARPSGLAALRNEQFF.

Ten or more counts support this clone. With the read ending 3 residues before the CDR3 end, the germline J gene is used to fill in that end. The gene calls are TRBV2 and TRBJ2-3; 8 bases are shared with TRBD2. V lost 7 bases, J lost 7 bases, and 7 bases stayed unmatched. Germline loops: CDR1 SNHLY, CDR2 FYNNEI. CDR3 length: 13 amino acids. CDR3 protein: CASTLGLAHTQYF. The CDR3 DNA, read in part, is TGTGCCAGCACCCTAGGACTAGCACATACG.

This clone was seen at least ten times. Coverage ceases 3 residues before the CDR3 finishes, and the germline J gene fills in the end. The chain carries TRBV30 and TRBJ1-1, with D unclear. The CDR3 spans 15 residues. The V gene lost 0 bases and the J gene lost 4 bases, with 15 bases spanning the gap. CDR1 and CDR2 (germline): GTSNPN, SVGIG (reference sequence). This CDR3 is CAWSVGRTESTEAFF. CDR3 DNA (partial): TGTGCCTGGAGTGTTGGAAGAACAGAGAGCACTGAA.